This T cell receptor (beta chain) was recovered during a study of T cells in Graves' hyperthyroidism and ophthalmopathy (dated by TCRdb to the late 2010s). For context, the study as a whole: Peripheral blood samples were taken at initial diagnosis, before any treatment was given. To identify distinguishing TCR V-J signatures, a discovery cohort of some 100 patients was used, comprising fewer than 45 with Graves' ophthalmopathy and 57 with stable Graves' hyperthyroidism. In addition, the study compared T-cell repertoires in thyroid tissue and in blood from about 6 Graves' hyperthyroidism patients. The 90 to 100 discovery patients were randomly split 7:3 into training and test sets. Prospective prediction of ophthalmopathy was tested in an independent validation cohort consisting of about 20 hyperthyroidism patients and about 17 patients who later progressed to ophthalmopathy. TCR Vbeta CDR3 sequencing of roughly 140 peripheral blood samples (under 45 ophthalmopathy, approximately 80 hyperthyroidism and approximately 17 progressor patients) is reported in the paper. After sampling, hyperthyroidism patients received methimazole starting at 30 mg daily, and ophthalmopathy patients received high-dose intravenous methylprednisolone.

This clonotype was observed at least ten times. Its antigen remains unidentified. No base quality values were provided; no much bigger clone lies one nucleotide off. The TCR beta CDR3 regions were amplified from the RNA transcripts. For the first round of RT-PCR on the TCR CDR3, the HTBI primer set was used together with the Qiagen OneStep RT-PCR kit. A second multiplex PCR round built the libraries, followed by size selection and purification. The libraries were sequenced on an Illumina HiSeq2000 using paired-end 100 bp reads. Under the source paper's analysis protocol: SOAPnuke was used to process the raw data, removing reads that contained adapters or uncalled bases, had a mean Phred below 15, or lacked an exact match to the constant primer or identifier. COPE v1.2.5 was used to merge high-quality paired reads, and clonotypes were defined as unique nucleotide sequences. Clonotypes were aligned to IMGT TRBV, TRBD and TRBJ reference segments using MiTCR v1.1. Analysis was restricted to V-J combinations with a frequency above 0.0001, which covered about 99% of repertoires. The TCS score was defined as F50 (clonal expansion) divided by E x V (chaos), with BLOSUM62-based TCRdist calculated between CDR3 peptides within each V-J. Welch's t-statistics and random forest reduced 500 to 650 V-J features to around 14, which were used in a naive Bayes classifier (R e1071). Using fastp trimming at Q25 and MiXCR clonotype assembly, TCRdb reanalyzed the public sequencing data and kept in-frame beta chains. One record per CDR3 amino acid sequence lists the most common genes and DNA. TCRdb, not the original authors, processed these V and J calls. The sample yields hundreds of thousands of distinct CDR3 sequences; 14% were counted once. The ten largest make up approximately 10% of the sample.

Results the study describes overall, beyond this receptor: Most expanded thyroid clonotypes (frequency above 0.001) were also found in blood, which suggests that blood repertoires may mirror thyroid immune responses. Sample size was not statistically predetermined, and investigators were not blinded to group allocation. A model built on a 13 V-J signature distinguished ophthalmopathy from stable hyperthyroidism, reaching 85% to 90% sensitivity and about 81% specificity in cross-validation and 80%/75% in testing. In validation, the model predicted progression to ophthalmopathy with roughly 70% sensitivity and roughly 72% specificity, a median of roughly seven months before onset.

Stable Graves' hyperthyroidism was defined as the absence of progression to ophthalmopathy over 18 months of follow-up. The hyperthyroidism patients were between 18 and 65 years old and newly diagnosed, with a disease duration of less than 2 months. The study excluded patients with uncontrolled infections, other autoimmune diseases, pregnancy or lactation. Clinical symptoms, serum thyroxine and TRAb, thyroid ultrasound, and orbital computed tomography formed the basis for the diagnoses. PBMCs were separated from approximately 10 ml of fresh peripheral blood using Ficoll-Paque density gradient centrifugation. Trizol reagent was used to extract total RNA, and RNA quality was then checked on an Agilent 2100 Bioanalyzer. Material for sequencing was blood. The TCR comes from a woman younger than 35 with Graves' hyperthyroidism.

The CDR3 amino acid sequence is: CASSQVHRGNTEAFF. The nucleotides read TGCGCCAGCAGCCAAGTCCACAGGGGGAACACTGAAGCTTTCTTT. Here the chain combines TRBV4-1 and TRBJ1-1; TRBD1 agrees with 7 junctional bases. In the germline V gene, CDR1 corresponds to MGHRA and CDR2 to YSYEKL. The cysteine opens and the phenylalanine closes a CDR3 of 15 amino acids. CDR3 DNA is the only sequence kept; it has 45 bases, read in frame from the first base. Compared with germline, V lacks 1 base and J lacks 1 base; bases without a gene match: 3.